Shown below are 26 T cell receptor beta chains from a single sample sequenced in a study of tumour-infiltrating T cells in Burkitt lymphoma. Using immunoSEQ multiplex PCR, the repertoire was profiled, and TCRdb retains in-frame clones only, with some absent. Of 4,500 to 5,000 clones listed, about 13% were seen once; the top ten hold roughly 24%. The sample was tumor tissue. The receptors stem from a human donor with Burkitt lymphoma.

This chain links TRBV4-3 with TRBJ2-1; D remains unclear. Germline lookup yields CDR1 LGHNA and CDR2 YSLEER. The V end lost 3 bases, the J end lost 7 bases, and 7 bases lay between the germline ends. This CDR3 has 12 amino acids. The CDR3 spells CASSQYRNEQFF. CDR3 nucleotides: TGCGCCAGCAGCCAGTATAGAAATGAGCAGTTCTTC.

This clone was observed a handful of times. This sequence joins TRBV30 and TRBJ1-5; D gene ambiguous. With 8 bases removed from V and 0 bases from J, the gap between germline ends came to 20 bases. CDR1 is GTSNPN, CDR2 SVGIG, per germline (reference sequence). CDR3 length: 16 residues. CDR3 in amino acids: CAGIQVGERSNQPQHF. Written as DNA, the CDR3 is TGTGCCGGCATCCAGGTTGGCGAACGTAGCAATCAGCCCCAGCATTTT.

The chain joins TRBV7-9 to TRBJ2-1; 9 bases agree with TRBD2. This CDR3 has 14 amino acids. Per the germline V gene, CDR1 is SEHNR and CDR2 is FQNEAQ (reference sequence). V lost 6 bases, J lost 8 bases, and 8 bases stayed unmatched. CDR3 sequence reads: CASSYSGSQDEQFF. The CDR3 DNA is TGTGCCAGCAGTTATAGCGGGAGCCAGGATGAGCAGTTCTTC.

This clone appeared a few times. The chain employs TRBV13 and TRBJ1-3; no clear D gene. This CDR3 spans 13 amino acids. CDR1 is PRHDT and CDR2 is FYEKMQ in the germline V gene (reference sequence). Deletions cut 1 base from V and 5 bases from J, with 6 bases between. CDR3 sequence (DNA): TGTGCCAGCAGCTTAGCTGAGCGAAACACCATATATTTT. Residues: CASSLAERNTIYF.

In DNA form, the CDR3 reads TGCGCCAGCAGCTTGGCCCCCACTAGCGAGCAGTACTTC. It yields the protein CASSLAPTSEQYF. J is TRBJ2-7 and V is TRBV5-1; TRBD2 is a possible D gene (5 bases). Germline loops: CDR1 SGHRS, CDR2 YFSETQ. The V end lost 0 bases, the J end lost 6 bases, and 10 bases lay between the germline ends. This CDR3 spans 13 amino acids.

The chain combines TRBV19 with TRBJ1-2; a weak D match, TRBD1 (5 bases). CDR3 length equals 12 residues. The ends were cut back, 7 bases at V and 6 bases at J, with 12 bases in the middle. CDR1 is LNHDA and CDR2 is SQIVND in the germline V gene (reference sequence). Here the CDR3 DNA reads TGTGCCAGTACCAGGGCGCGAGATGGCTACACCTTC. Translating gives CASTRARDGYTF.

On this clone itself: The junction differs from germline at one of its ends, possibly a read error. The chain joins TRBV7-7 to TRBJ2-1; D gene unclear. Germline lookup yields CDR1 SSHAT and CDR2 FNYEAQ (reference sequence). The CDR3 is 13 residues long. DNA of the CDR3: TGTGCTAGCAGCTTAGACCCCTCCGGAGAGCAGTTCTTC. Amino acids: CASSLDPSGEQFF.

The CDR3, as DNA: TGTGCCAGCAGTTCGACCGGATTTAACTATGGCTACACCTTC. The encoded protein is CASSSTGFNYGYTF. This chain joins TRBV27 and TRBJ1-2; D call uncertain. The V gene's germline CDR1 is MNHEY and CDR2 SMNVEV (reference sequence). V lost 4 bases and J lost 1, with 10 bases in between. The CDR3 runs 14 residues.

This clone has just a few counts. One end of the junction fails to match germline, which may point to a read error. V gene TRBV28 combines with J gene TRBJ2-3; 8 bases are shared with TRBD1. The CDR3 length is 13 residues. Germline loops: CDR1 MDHEN, CDR2 SYDVKM. Here the CDR3 DNA reads TGTGCTAGCAGTGGACAGGGAACAGATACGCAGTATTTT. It is translated as CASSGQGTDTQYF. Full variable domain (remainder filled in from reference TRBV28 and TRBJ2-3): DVKVTQSSRYLVKRTGEKVFLECVQDMDHENMFWYRQDPGLGLRLIYFSYDVKMKEKGDIPEGYSVSREKKERFSLILESASTNQTSMYLCASSGQGTDTQYFGPGTRLTVL.

This clone turned up a few times. The chain employs TRBV7-9 and TRBJ1-1; 10 bases line up with TRBD1. The germline V gene encodes CDR1 SEHNR and CDR2 FQNEAQ (reference sequence). This CDR3 is 14 amino acids long. Trimming removed 3 bases from V and 13 bases from J; junction bases left unmatched: 11. The CDR3 loop reads CASSLQTGTGEIFF. CDR3 in DNA: TGTGCCAGCAGCTTGCAGACCGGGACAGGGGAGATTTTCTTT.

This clone has a handful of counts. This chain links TRBV6-1 with TRBJ2-7, with 8 positions matching TRBD1. Germline loops: CDR1 MNHNS, CDR2 SASEGT. The V gene end was trimmed by 3 bases and the J gene end by 0 bases; junction bases not matched to a gene: 1. The CDR3 covers 14 residues. CDR3 bases: TGTGCCAGCAGTGAGGGACAGGTCTCCTACGAGCAGTACTTC. It translates to CASSEGQVSYEQYF.

A few counts support this clone. The V and J genes are TRBV7-8 and TRBJ2-3, with TRBD2 matching 7 bases. Germline loops: CDR1 SGHVS, CDR2 FQNEAQ. The CDR3 totals 11 residues. The V segment lost 7 bases and the J segment 9 bases; nucleotides outside the gene matches: 4. The CDR3 region is CASTSRGTQYF. The CDR3 DNA reads as TGTGCCAGCACCTCGCGGGGGACGCAGTATTTT.

J is TRBJ1-3 and V is TRBV5-1, with D perhaps TRBD1 (5 bases). The CDR3 runs to 14 residues. CDR1 is SGHRS, CDR2 YFSETQ, per germline. V lost 4 bases, J lost 0 bases, and 8 bases lay in between. CDR3 in amino acids: CASSQGFSGNTIYF. The CDR3 DNA reads as TGCGCCAGCAGCCAGGGTTTCTCTGGAAACACCATATATTTT.

CDR3 sequence: CASSQRVAGGPDEQFF. CDR3 bases: TGCGCCAGCAGCCAACGAGTAGCGGGGGGGCCCGATGAGCAGTTCTTC. The chain couples TRBV4-3 to TRBJ2-1; 11 bases map to TRBD2. In germline, CDR1 is LGHNA, CDR2 YSLEER. The CDR3 is 16 amino acids. The junction had 8 bases not matched to a gene; V was cut back by 2 bases and J by 8 bases.

Details on this clone: An end of the junction does not agree with germline; a read error may underlie this. V gene TRBV5-5 combines with J gene TRBJ2-5, with D uncertain. Germline V lookup: CDR1 SGHKS, CDR2 YYEKEE (reference sequence). The CDR3 is made up of 15 amino acids. CDR3 coding DNA: TGCGCCAGCAGCCAAGGAGAGGCGGATTTGGAGACCCAGTACTTC. It is translated as CASSQGEADLETQYF. The entire variable domain, with the rest obtained from reference TRBV5-5 and TRBJ2-5, is as follows: DAGVTQSPTHLIKTRGQQVTLRCSPISGHKSVSWYQQVLGQGPQFIFQYYEKEERGRGNFPDRFSARQFPNYSSELNVNALLLGDSALYLCASSQGEADLETQYFGPGTRLLVL.

This clone was detected a few times. V usage is TRBV6-5 and J usage is TRBJ2-7; the D gene is possibly TRBD2 (5 bases). The germline CDR1 and CDR2 sequences are MNHEY and SVGAGI. V lost 2 bases and J 3 bases, leaving 14 bases between the germline ends. The length of the CDR3 is 15 residues. The CDR3 sequence: CASSYSLRGSYEQYF. CDR3 DNA: TGTGCCAGCAGTTACAGCCTCCGGGGAAGCTACGAGCAGTACTTC.

The J gene is TRBJ2-7, the V gene TRBV19; D is uncertain. Trimming removed 5 bases at V and 0 bases at J, with 8 bases between. The CDR3 extends over 13 amino acids. Germline values: CDR1 LNHDA, CDR2 SQIVND (reference sequence). The CDR3 DNA reads TGTGCCAGTAGTGGGTCAATCTCCTACGAGCAGTACTTC. This encodes CASSGSISYEQYF.

This sequence joins TRBV7-8 and TRBJ2-5; D perhaps matches TRBD1 (6 bases). CDR3 length: 15 amino acids. The germline V gene has CDR1 SGHVS and CDR2 FQNEAQ. The V end lost 4 bases, the J end lost 4 bases, and 16 bases lay between the germline ends. The CDR3: CASSSTGTPRETQYF. CDR3 in DNA: TGTGCCAGCAGCTCAACCGGGACACCGCGAGAGACCCAGTACTTC.

This clone was seen only once. J is TRBJ2-7 and V is TRBV11-2, with D tentatively TRBD2 (5 bases). The ends were cut back, 3 bases at V and 6 bases at J, with 6 bases in the middle. This CDR3 region has 11 residues. From germline, CDR1 is SGHAT and CDR2 FQNNGV. The CDR3 is CASSFGLEQYF. CDR3 in DNA: TGTGCCAGCAGCTTTGGACTCGAGCAGTACTTC.

A few counts support this clone. This chain links TRBV11-2 with TRBJ2-1; maybe TRBD2 (7 bases). The CDR3 totals 15 residues. Deletions cut 1 base from V and 4 bases from J, with 11 bases between. Germline CDR1 and CDR2: SGHAT and FQNNGV. The CDR3 DNA follows: TGTGCCAGCAGCTTAGGGGGGGGGCCTTACAATGAGCAGTTCTTC. Translated, it gives CASSLGGGPYNEQFF.

V usage is TRBV15 and J usage is TRBJ1-2; 7 bases are a match to TRBD1. Trimming removed 3 bases from V and 0 bases from J; junction bases left unmatched: 1. Germline CDR1 and CDR2: LNHNV and YYDKDF (reference sequence). The CDR3 is 14 residues long. CDR3: CATSRGQTNYGYTF. The CDR3 coding sequence is TGTGCCACCAGCAGGGGACAGACTAACTATGGCTACACCTTC.

This clone counts as medium-sized. The rearrangement joins TRBV4-2 to TRBJ1-1; TRBD1 is a possible D gene (6 bases). CDR3 length: 15 amino acids. V was clipped by 0 bases and J by 8 bases, with 16 bases between them. CDR1 and CDR2 (germline): LGHNA, YNFKEQ. The CDR3 coding sequence is TGTGCCAGCAGCCAAGAGGAGGACAGAAGCACCGAAGCTTTCTTT. It codes for CASSQEEDRSTEAFF.

This clone was seen a handful of times. J is TRBJ2-7 and V is TRBV5-1; 7 nucleotides agree with TRBD2. From germline, CDR1 is SGHRS and CDR2 YFSETQ. After removal of 2 bases from V and 5 bases from J, the junction contained 4 bases not matched to a gene. The CDR3 contains 13 residues. CDR3 protein: CASSFAGVNEQYF. CDR3 nucleotide sequence: TGCGCCAGCAGCTTTGCGGGGGTGAACGAGCAGTACTTC.

The genes are TRBV5-1 and TRBJ2-2, with D uncertain. Trimming pared 2 bases from V and 3 bases from J, leaving 8 bases between. The germline V gene encodes CDR1 SGHRS and CDR2 YFSETQ. The CDR3 runs to 14 residues. The CDR3 coding sequence is TGCGCCAGCAGCTTCTACCTTGACACCGGGGAGCTGTTTTTT. It translates to CASSFYLDTGELFF.

The chain is built from TRBV7-9 and TRBJ2-5; a weak D match, TRBD2 (6 bases). Germline CDR1 reads SEHNR; CDR2 reads FQNEAQ (reference sequence). The CDR3 covers 13 residues. V lost 5 bases, J lost 5 bases, and 12 bases lay in between. The CDR3 DNA sequence: TGTGCCAGCAGCCTTGGGACTTTCGAGACCCAGTACTTC. As protein: CASSLGTFETQYF. The full variable domain, with the rest looked up from reference TRBV7-9 and TRBJ2-5, is DTGVSQNPRHKITKRGQNVTFRCDPISEHNRLYWYRQTLGQGPEFLTYFQNEAQLEKSRLLSDRFSAERPKGSFSTLEIQRTEQGDSAMYLCASSLGTFETQYFGPGTRLLVL.

This clone was seen a handful of times. The chain combines TRBV7-8 with TRBJ2-7, with 11 nucleotides matching TRBD2. CDR1 is SGHVS and CDR2 is FQNEAQ in the germline V gene. The CDR3 covers 16 residues. V shed 2 bases, J shed 0 bases, and the junction held 3 bases outside the gene matches. The DNA for the CDR3 is TGTGCCAGCAGCTTACTAGCGGGGGGCAACTCCTACGAGCAGTACTTC. Its translation is CASSLLAGGNSYEQYF.